A selection of T cell receptor beta chains follows, all from one sample in a study of blood T cell repertoires in COVID-19. Sequencing was performed with immunoSEQ multiplex PCR; in TCRdb, only in-frame clones are kept and a portion is missing. The repertoire holds some 190,000 clones, roughly 80% seen once, with about 3.5% in the top ten. The sequenced material came from PBMCs or T cells enriched from blood (not recorded which). The receptors here all came from a woman aged 25 to 39 who had recovered from COVID-19. Both conserved end residues are part of each CDR3. The D gene is left open where the match is weak. Clone size appears in some rows only: once, few, many, or a class for an expanded clone.

j_gene: TRBJ1-3
v_gene: TRBV14
d_gene: TRBD1
abundance: -
CDR3aa: CASSGSGGGNTIYF
CDR3nt: TGTGCCAGCAGCGGGTCAGGGGGAGGAAACACCATATATTTT

j_gene: TRBJ2-7
v_gene: TRBV11-2
d_gene: TRBD2
abundance: -
CDR3aa: CASSSSGLAVAYEQYF
CDR3nt: TGTGCCAGCAGCTCCTCGGGACTAGCCGTCGCCTACGAGCAGTACTTC

j_gene: TRBJ2-1
v_gene: TRBV5-4
d_gene: -
abundance: -
CDR3aa: CASSLPLAGEQFF
CDR3nt: TGTGCCAGCAGCTTGCCCTTGGCGGGGGAGCAGTTCTTC

j_gene: TRBJ1-1
v_gene: TRBV11-1
d_gene: -
abundance: once
CDR3aa: CASTRTEYTEAFF
CDR3nt: TGTGCCAGCACCAGGACAGAGTACACTGAAGCTTTCTTT

j_gene: TRBJ1-2
v_gene: TRBV6-1
d_gene: TRBD1
abundance: -
CDR3aa: CASSEAPTGGADYGYTF
CDR3nt: TGTGCCAGCAGTGAAGCGCCCACAGGGGGCGCAGACTATGGCTACACCTTC

j_gene: TRBJ2-7
v_gene: TRBV28
d_gene: TRBD2
abundance: -
CDR3aa: CASRSSGEYEQYF
CDR3nt: TGTGCCAGCAGGTCTAGCGGGGAGTACGAGCAGTACTTC

j_gene: TRBJ2-2
v_gene: TRBV2
d_gene: -
abundance: -
CDR3aa: CASSVRGTGELFF
CDR3nt: TGTGCCAGCAGTGTAAGGGGCACCGGGGAGCTGTTTTTT

j_gene: TRBJ2-3
v_gene: TRBV5-6
d_gene: -
abundance: -
CDR3aa: CASSLVGVSTDTQYF
CDR3nt: TGTGCCAGCAGCTTGGTGGGCGTTAGCACAGATACGCAGTATTTT

j_gene: TRBJ2-3
v_gene: TRBV30
d_gene: TRBD2
abundance: -
CDR3aa: CAWRGLAGQPSKWDTQYF
CDR3nt: TGTGCCTGGAGGGGACTAGCGGGACAACCATCCAAATGGGATACGCAGTATTTT

j_gene: TRBJ1-3
v_gene: TRBV5-8
d_gene: TRBD1
abundance: -
CDR3aa: CASSLEGASGNTIYF
CDR3nt: TGTGCCAGCAGCTTGGAGGGGGCCTCTGGAAACACCATATATTTT

j_gene: TRBJ2-2
v_gene: TRBV9
d_gene: -
abundance: -
CDR3aa: CASSLTGVETGELFF
CDR3nt: TGTGCCAGCAGCCTTACGGGGGTTGAGACCGGGGAGCTGTTTTTT